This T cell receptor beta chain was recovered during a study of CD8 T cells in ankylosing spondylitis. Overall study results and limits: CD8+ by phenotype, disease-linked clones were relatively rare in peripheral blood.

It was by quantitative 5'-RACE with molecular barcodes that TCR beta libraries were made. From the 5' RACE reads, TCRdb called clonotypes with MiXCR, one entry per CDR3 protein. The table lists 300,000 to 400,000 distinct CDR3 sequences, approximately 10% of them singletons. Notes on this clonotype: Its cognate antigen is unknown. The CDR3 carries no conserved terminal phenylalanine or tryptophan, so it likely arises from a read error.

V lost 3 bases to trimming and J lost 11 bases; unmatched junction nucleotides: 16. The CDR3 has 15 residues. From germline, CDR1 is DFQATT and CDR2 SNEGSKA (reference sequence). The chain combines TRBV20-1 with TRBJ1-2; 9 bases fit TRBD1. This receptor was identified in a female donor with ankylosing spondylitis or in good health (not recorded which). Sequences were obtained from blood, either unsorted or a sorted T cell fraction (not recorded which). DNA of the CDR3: TGCAGTGCTAGTAACACGCGGGCGGGACAGGGTAGTTACACCTTG. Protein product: CSASNTRAGQGSYTL.